This entry lists 17 T cell receptor beta chains sequenced from one sample in a study of spatial heterogeneity in lung cancer. Broader study findings: How many expanded intratumoral alpha and beta TCRs were present tracked the tumor mutation count, which was a count of nonsynonymous mutations.

This sample's time point: sample taken at primary tumor resection. For these receptors, no antigen is known. Each CDR3 protein gets one entry after TCRdb re-called the 5' RACE reads with MiXCR. The sample lists about 2,800 distinct CDR3 sequences; about 48% were seen once. The sample in question was lung tumor tissue, obtained at surgery. Receptors originate from a male donor with early-stage non-small cell lung cancer.

V gene TRBV24-1 combines with J gene TRBJ2-3; D remains unclear. Germline CDR1 reads KGHDR; CDR2 reads SFDVKD. The CDR3 runs to 11 residues. Between the trimmed V and J ends, which lost 5 bases and 5 bases, there was a span of 4 bases. CDR3 in amino acids: CATSVGDTQYF. As DNA, the CDR3 is TGTGCCACCAGTGTCGGAGATACGCAGTATTTT.

This clonotype was counted a few times. This rearrangement joins TRBV7-6 to TRBJ2-2; 9 bases agree with TRBD1. With 5 bases clipped from V and 6 bases from J, the junction kept 4 bases outside the gene matches. Germline-derived CDR1 and CDR2 are SGHVS and FNYEAQ. The CDR3 is made up of 14 amino acids. For the CDR3, the DNA is TGTGCCAGCAGCCCCTGGACAGGGGCCGGGGAGCTGTTTTTT. Translated, it gives CASSPWTGAGELFF. Together with reference TRBV7-6 and TRBJ2-2, the CDR3 gives the full variable domain: GAGVSQSPRYKVTKRGQDVALRCDPISGHVSLYWYRQALGQGPEFLTYFNYEAQQDKSGLPNDRFSAERPEGSISTLTIQRTEQRDSAMYRCASSPWTGAGELFFGEGSRLTVL.

The V and J genes are TRBV3-1 and TRBJ2-1; D ambiguous. Germline V gives CDR1 LGHDT, CDR2 YNNKEL (reference sequence). This CDR3 contains 12 residues. The ends were cut back, 2 bases at V and 1 base at J, with 0 bases in the middle. The CDR3 DNA follows: TGTGCCAGCAGCCAATCCTACAATGAGCAGTTCTTC. It translates to CASSQSYNEQFF.

The chain links TRBV6-6 to TRBJ2-3; D unresolved. Germline CDR1 MNHNY, CDR2 SVGAGI (reference sequence). The CDR3 length is 12 residues. Trimming left V 2 bases short and J 4 bases short, with 4 bases between. The CDR3: CASSYEADTQYF. DNA of the CDR3: TGTGCCAGCAGTTACGAAGCAGATACGCAGTATTTT.

The chain joins TRBV12-3 or TRBV12-4 to TRBJ2-1; D perhaps matches TRBD2 (6 bases). Trimming left V 8 bases short and J 3 bases short, with 14 bases between. This CDR3 spans 14 amino acids. The CDR3 reads CASVWRGDYNEQFF. CDR3 nucleotides: TGTGCCAGCGTGTGGCGGGGAGACTACAATGAGCAGTTCTTC.

This rearrangement joins TRBV20-1 to TRBJ2-3; 10 bases align to TRBD2. Unmatched junction bases numbered 9, after V lost 2 bases and J lost 4 bases. Germline loops: CDR1 DFQATT, CDR2 SNEGSKA (reference sequence). The CDR3 contains 16 residues. The CDR3 DNA reads TGCAGTGCTAGACCCTATACTAGCGGGGTTTCAGATACGCAGTATTTT. Translation gives CSARPYTSGVSDTQYF.

The J gene is TRBJ2-1, the V gene TRBV7-9; D is unclear. Germline CDR1 and CDR2: SEHNR and FQNEAQ (reference sequence). This CDR3 contains 8 residues. V was trimmed by 1 base and J by 15 bases, leaving 1 base between them. The CDR3 sequence is CASSLGFF. CDR3 in DNA: TGTGCCAGCAGCTTAGGGTTCTTC. Based on the CDR3 plus reference TRBV7-9 and TRBJ2-1, the full variable domain is DTGVSQNPRHKITKRGQNVTFRCDPISEHNRLYWYRQTLGQGPEFLTYFQNEAQLEKSRLLSDRFSAERPKGSFSTLEIQRTEQGDSAMYLCASSLGFFGPGTRLTVL.

The chain uses TRBV5-1 and TRBJ2-3, with TRBD1 identical over 8 bases. V lost 3 bases, J lost 0 bases, and 12 bases stayed unmatched. This CDR3 spans 18 amino acids. CDR1 and CDR2 from the germline V gene are SGHRS and YFSETQ. The CDR3 nucleotides are TGCGCCAGCAGCTGGACTTCCGGGACAGGTGCTAGCACAGATACGCAGTATTTT. This gives the protein CASSWTSGTGASTDTQYF.

This clonotype has a handful of counts. The J gene is TRBJ1-1, the V gene TRBV21-1; the table's TRBD1 call for D was not verified on the DNA. TRBV21-1 is a documented pseudogene. CDR3 length: 18 amino acids. Here the CDR3 DNA reads TGTGCCAGCAGCAAAGGAGATGGGACAGGGATTATTGGCACTGAAGCTTTCTTT. Its protein product is CASSKGDGTGIIGTEAFF.

The rearrangement uses TRBV20-1 and TRBJ2-2, with a weak D call TRBD2 (5 bases). CDR1 and CDR2 (germline): DFQATT, SNEGSKA (reference sequence). The length of the CDR3 is 16 residues. Trimming removed 0 bases from V and 2 bases from J, with 13 bases in between. CDR3 sequence: CSARDLRAANTGELFF. The CDR3 DNA is TGCAGTGCTAGAGATCTGAGGGCCGCAAACACCGGGGAGCTGTTTTTT.

This chain's CDR3 is CAETGGRARQETQYF. The CDR3 region has the DNA TGTGCCGAGACCGGTGGTAGGGCTCGCCAAGAGACCCAGTACTTC. V usage is TRBV7-9 and J usage is TRBJ2-5; D is ambiguous. With 11 bases removed from V and 1 base from J, the gap between germline ends came to 20 bases. The CDR3 loop spans 15 amino acids. The germline V gene encodes CDR1 SEHNR and CDR2 FQNEAQ (reference sequence).

This sequence joins TRBV11-2 and TRBJ2-7; TRBD2 matches 9 bases. Germline values: CDR1 SGHAT, CDR2 FQNNGV. Trimming at V came to 4 bases and at J to 8 bases, leaving 15 bases not matched to a gene. This CDR3 comprises 16 residues. The CDR3 reads CASSSLRAGGSYKQYF. The DNA for the CDR3 is TGTGCCAGCAGCTCGTTAAGGGCGGGGGGGTCGTACAAGCAGTACTTC. Looking up the rest from reference TRBV11-2 and TRBJ2-7 gives the full variable domain: EAGVAQSPRYKIIEKRQSVAFWCNPISGHATLYWYQQILGQGPKLLIQFQNNGVVDDSQLPKDRFSAERLKGVDSTLKIQPAKLEDSAVYLCASSSLRAGGSYKQYFGPGTRLTVT.

The rearrangement links TRBV25-1 to TRBJ2-1; TRBD2 matches at 11 bases. The J segment lost 2 bases and the V segment lost 3 bases, leaving 3 bases of the junction unmatched. The length of the CDR3 is 16 residues. Per germline, CDR1 MGHDK and CDR2 SYGVNS. The chain's CDR3 is CASSELAGGTYNEQFF. In DNA, the CDR3 is TGTGCCAGCAGTGAGCTAGCGGGGGGCACCTACAATGAGCAGTTCTTC.

The CDR3 DNA is TGTGCCAGTAGTACCCCTCGCGGGGGGCTTTTCAATGAGCAGTTCTTC. Translating gives CASSTPRGGLFNEQFF. The rearrangement links TRBV19 to TRBJ2-1; 8 positions match TRBD2. V shed 4 bases and J 6 bases; nucleotides not matched to a gene: 11. The CDR3 sequence is 16 residues long. CDR1 is LNHDA and CDR2 is SQIVND in the germline V gene (reference sequence).

The J gene is TRBJ2-7, the V gene TRBV3-1; a weak D match, TRBD2 (6 bases). This CDR3 region has 13 residues. CDR1 and CDR2 from the germline V gene are LGHDT and YNNKEL (reference sequence). Trimming removed 8 bases at V and 3 bases at J, with 14 bases between. The CDR3 nucleotides read TGTGCCAGCGGCCGCATCGGGGGCTACGAGCAGTACTTC. Translating gives CASGRIGGYEQYF.

This clonotype was counted a few times. The chain has TRBV7-9 and TRBJ2-7, with 14 bases aligning to TRBD2. Germline CDR1 is SEHNR and CDR2 is FQNEAQ (reference sequence). The length of the CDR3 is 16 residues. V lost 3 bases and J lost 6; bases outside the gene matches: 7. In nucleotides, the CDR3 is TGTGCCAGCAGCTTCAAGACTAGCGGGGGGGCCATCGAGCAGTACTTC. Translating it yields CASSFKTSGGAIEQYF.

This sequence joins TRBV7-3 and TRBJ2-2, with a possible D match to TRBD1 (6 bases). Deletions cut 5 bases from V and 1 base from J, with 14 bases between. Germline CDR1 and CDR2: SGHTA and FQGTGA. CDR3 length: 16 amino acids. The CDR3: CASSPGQPKNTGELFF. The CDR3 bases are TGTGCCAGCAGCCCCGGACAGCCAAAGAACACCGGGGAGCTGTTTTTT. Complete variable domain (other parts from reference TRBV7-3 and TRBJ2-2): GAGVSQTPSNKVTEKGKYVELRCDPISGHTALYWYRQSLGQGPEFLIYFQGTGAADDSGLPNDRFFAVRPEGSVSTLKIQRTERGDSAVYLCASSPGQPKNTGELFFGEGSRLTVL.